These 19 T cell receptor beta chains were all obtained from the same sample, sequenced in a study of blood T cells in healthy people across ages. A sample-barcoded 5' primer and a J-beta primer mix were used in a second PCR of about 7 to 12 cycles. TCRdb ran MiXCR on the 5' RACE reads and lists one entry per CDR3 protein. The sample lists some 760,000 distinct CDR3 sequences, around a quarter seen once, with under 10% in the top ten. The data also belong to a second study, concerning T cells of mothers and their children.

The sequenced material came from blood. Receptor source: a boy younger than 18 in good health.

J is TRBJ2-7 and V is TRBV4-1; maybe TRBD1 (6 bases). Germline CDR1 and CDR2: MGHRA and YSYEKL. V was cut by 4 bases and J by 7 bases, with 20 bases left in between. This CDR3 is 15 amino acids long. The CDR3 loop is CASSPRDTKVDEQYF. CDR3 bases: TGCGCCAGCAGCCCCCGGGACACCAAAGTGGATGAGCAGTACTTC.

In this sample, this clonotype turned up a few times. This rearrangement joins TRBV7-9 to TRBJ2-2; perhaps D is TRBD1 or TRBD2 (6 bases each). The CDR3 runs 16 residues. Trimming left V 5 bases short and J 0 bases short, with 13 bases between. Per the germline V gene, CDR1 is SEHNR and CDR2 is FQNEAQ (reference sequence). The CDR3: CASSVGGIANTGELFF. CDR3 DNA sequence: TGTGCCAGCAGCGTAGGGGGGATCGCGAACACCGGGGAGCTGTTTTTT.

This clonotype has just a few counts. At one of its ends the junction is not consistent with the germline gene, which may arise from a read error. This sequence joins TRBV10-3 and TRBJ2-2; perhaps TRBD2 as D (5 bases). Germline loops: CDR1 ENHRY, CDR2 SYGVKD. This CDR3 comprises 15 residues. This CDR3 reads CAIRVGNANTGELLF. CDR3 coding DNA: TGTGCCATCAGAGTAGGAAACGCGAACACCGGGGAGCTGCTTTTT.

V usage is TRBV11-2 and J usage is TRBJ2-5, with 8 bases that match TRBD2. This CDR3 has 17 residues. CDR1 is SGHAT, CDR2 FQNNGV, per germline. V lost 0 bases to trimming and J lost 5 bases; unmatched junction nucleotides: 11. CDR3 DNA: TGTGCCAGCAGCTTAGATCTTGGGATTAGCGGGGAGGAGACCCAGTACTTC. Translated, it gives CASSLDLGISGEETQYF.

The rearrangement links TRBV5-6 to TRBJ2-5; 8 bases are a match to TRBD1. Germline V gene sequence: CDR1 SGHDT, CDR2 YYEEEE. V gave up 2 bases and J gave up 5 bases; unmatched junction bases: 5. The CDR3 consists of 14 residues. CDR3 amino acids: CASSLPRGHETQYF. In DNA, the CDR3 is TGTGCCAGCAGCTTACCCAGGGGGCATGAGACCCAGTACTTC.

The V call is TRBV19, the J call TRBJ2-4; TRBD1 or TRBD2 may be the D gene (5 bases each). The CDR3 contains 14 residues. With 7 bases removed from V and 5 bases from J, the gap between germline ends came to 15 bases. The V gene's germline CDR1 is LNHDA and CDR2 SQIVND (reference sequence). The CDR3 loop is CASTSRDGENIQYF. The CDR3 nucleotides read TGTGCCAGTACCTCCCGGGACGGAGAAAACATTCAGTACTTC.

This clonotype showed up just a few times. The CDR3 here is CASRGGSTYEQYF. The DNA of the CDR3 is TGTGCCAGCCGAGGGGGCTCCACCTACGAGCAGTACTTC. The chain has TRBV6-5 and TRBJ2-7; TRBD1 aligns across 7 bases. CDR3 length: 13 residues. J gave up 2 bases and V 8 bases, and 6 bases lay outside the gene matches. Germline V gene data show CDR1 as MNHEY and CDR2 as SVGAGI.

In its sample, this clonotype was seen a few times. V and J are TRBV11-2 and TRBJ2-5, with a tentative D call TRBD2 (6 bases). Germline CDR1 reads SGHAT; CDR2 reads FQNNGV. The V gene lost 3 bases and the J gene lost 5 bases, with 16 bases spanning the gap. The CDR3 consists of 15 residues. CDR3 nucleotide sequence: TGTGCCAGCAGCTTCTCCGGGACTTATCGGGAGACCCAGTACTTC. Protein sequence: CASSFSGTYRETQYF.

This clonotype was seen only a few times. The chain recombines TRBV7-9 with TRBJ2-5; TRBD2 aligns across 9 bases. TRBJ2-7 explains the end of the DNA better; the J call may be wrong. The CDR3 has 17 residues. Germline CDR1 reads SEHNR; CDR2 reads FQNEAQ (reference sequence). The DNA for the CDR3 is TGTGCCAGCAGCCCCCGGGGGGACTGGCTAGCGGGATACGAGCAGTACTTC. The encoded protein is CASSPRGDWLAGYEQYF.

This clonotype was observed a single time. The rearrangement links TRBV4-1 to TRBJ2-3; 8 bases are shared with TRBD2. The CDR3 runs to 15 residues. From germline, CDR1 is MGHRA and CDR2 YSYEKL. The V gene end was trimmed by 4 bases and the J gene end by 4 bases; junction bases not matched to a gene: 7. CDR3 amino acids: CASSLGAGEADTQYF. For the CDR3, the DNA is TGCGCCAGCAGCCTAGGAGCGGGAGAGGCAGATACGCAGTATTTT.

DNA for the CDR3: TGCAGCGTTCCGGACCTTTCTCAGGGCACCGGGGAGCTGTTTTTT. Its protein product is CSVPDLSQGTGELFF. The chain is built from TRBV29-1 and TRBJ2-2, with a possible D match to TRBD1 (5 bases). The CDR3 has 15 residues. With 5 bases removed from V and 4 bases from J, the gap between germline ends came to 17 bases. Germline V gene sequence: CDR1 SQVTM, CDR2 ANQGSEA.

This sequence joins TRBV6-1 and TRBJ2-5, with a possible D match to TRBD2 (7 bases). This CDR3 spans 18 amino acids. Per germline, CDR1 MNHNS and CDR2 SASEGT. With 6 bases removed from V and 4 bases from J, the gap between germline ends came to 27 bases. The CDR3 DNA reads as TGTGCCAGCAGCCCCGGTCTTGCCGGGGGGCTCCTCTCAGAGACCCAGTACTTC. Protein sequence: CASSPGLAGGLLSETQYF.

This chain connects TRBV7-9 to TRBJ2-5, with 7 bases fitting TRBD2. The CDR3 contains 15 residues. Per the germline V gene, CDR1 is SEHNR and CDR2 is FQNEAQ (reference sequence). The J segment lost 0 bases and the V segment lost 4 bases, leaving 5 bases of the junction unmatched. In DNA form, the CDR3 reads TGTGCCAGCAGCTCCGCGCTAGCGGACCAAGAGACCCAGTACTTC. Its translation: CASSSALADQETQYF.

CDR3 bases: TGCAGCGTTGAAGAAGGGACAGGGGGCTCCTACAATGAGCAGTTCTTC. Translation: CSVEEGTGGSYNEQFF. The chain carries TRBV29-1 and TRBJ2-1; 11 positions agree with TRBD1. CDR3 length equals 16 residues. The V gene's germline CDR1 is SQVTM and CDR2 ANQGSEA. The V segment lost 0 bases and the J segment 0 bases; nucleotides outside the gene matches: 1.

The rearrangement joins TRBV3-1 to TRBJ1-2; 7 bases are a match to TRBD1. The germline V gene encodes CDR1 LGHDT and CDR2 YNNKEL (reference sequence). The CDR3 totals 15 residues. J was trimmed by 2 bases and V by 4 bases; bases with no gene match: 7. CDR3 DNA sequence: TGTGCCAGCAGCCCGACAGGGAGATCCAACTATGGCTACACCTTC. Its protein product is CASSPTGRSNYGYTF.

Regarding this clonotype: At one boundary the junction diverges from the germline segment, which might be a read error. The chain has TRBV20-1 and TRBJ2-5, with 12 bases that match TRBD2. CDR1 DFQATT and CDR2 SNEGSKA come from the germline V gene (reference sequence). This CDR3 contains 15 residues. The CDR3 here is CSAPEGLAGWDERFF. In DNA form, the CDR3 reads TGCAGTGCTCCTGAGGGACTAGCGGGTTGGGATGAGCGGTTCTTC.

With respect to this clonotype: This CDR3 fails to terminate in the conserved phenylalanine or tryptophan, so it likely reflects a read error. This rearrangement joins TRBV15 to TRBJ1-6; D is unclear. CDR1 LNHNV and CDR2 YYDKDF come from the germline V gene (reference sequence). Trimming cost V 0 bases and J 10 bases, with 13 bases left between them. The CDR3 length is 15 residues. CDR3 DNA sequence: TGTGCCACCAGCAGAGATCGGCACCCAGGATCACCCCTCCACTCT. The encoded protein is CATSRDRHPGSPLHS.

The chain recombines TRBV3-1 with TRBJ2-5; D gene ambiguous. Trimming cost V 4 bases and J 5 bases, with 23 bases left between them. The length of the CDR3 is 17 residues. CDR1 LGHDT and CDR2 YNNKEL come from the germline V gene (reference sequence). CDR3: CASSLEPVLPSWETQYF. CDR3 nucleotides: TGTGCCAGCAGCCTAGAGCCCGTCCTTCCAAGCTGGGAGACCCAGTACTTC.

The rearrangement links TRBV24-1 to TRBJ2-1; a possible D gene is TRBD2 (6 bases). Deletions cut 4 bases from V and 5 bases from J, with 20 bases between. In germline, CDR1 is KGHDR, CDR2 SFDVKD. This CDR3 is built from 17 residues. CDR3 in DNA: TGTGCCACCAGTGACCCTAGGCCTGGGACTTTAAACAATGAGCAGTTCTTC. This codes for CATSDPRPGTLNNEQFF.